This is a list of T cell receptor beta chains from one sample in a study of cytomegalovirus exposure and HLA in healthy donors. Method: immunoSEQ multiplex PCR; TCRdb's copy keeps in-frame clones and lacks some. The sample holds about 200,000 clones, about 81% seen once. Input material: PBMCs. The receptors were gathered from a woman in her 30s in good health and CMV-seronegative. The CDR3 runs from the conserved cysteine through the conserved F or W. The D gene is left open where the match is weak. Expanded clones are given a class, and other clones once, few, many or no size at all.

TRBD2 TRBJ2-5 TRBV5-1 once TGCGCCAGCAGCTTGCGAGCGGGAGGCCAAGGGGAGACCCAGTACTTC CASSLRAGGQGETQYF
TRBD1 TRBJ1-5 TRBV15 few TGTGCCACCAGCAGGGACGGACAGGGGCACGAGCCCCAGCATTTT CATSRDGQGHEPQHF
TRBD1 TRBJ1-2 TRBV7-9 once TGTGCCAGCAGCTTAGCGGGACAGGGGAATGGCTACACCTTC CASSLAGQGNGYTF
NA TRBJ2-7 TRBV5-1 few TGCGCCAGCAGCTTGGACACGTCCTACGAGCAGTACTTC CASSLDTSYEQYF
TRBD1 TRBJ2-1 TRBV30 once TGTGCCTGGACCGGACAGGGTTACAATGAGCAGTTCTTC CAWTGQGYNEQFF
TRBD1 TRBJ2-7 TRBV27 few TGTGCCAGCAGTTTAGGCAGGGGGCGAGAGTACTTC CASSLGRGREYF
TRBD1 TRBJ2-5 TRBV7-9 NA TGTGCCAGCAGCTTAGGATTTCAGGGGGCGACGGAGACCCAGTACTTC CASSLGFQGATETQYF
NA TRBJ2-1 TRBV29-1 NA TGCAGCGCCACCGCTATTACGGGAGAGCAGTTCTTC CSATAITGEQFF
NA TRBJ1-6 TRBV11-3 NA TGTGCCAGCAGCGCCAGTAATTCACCCCTCCACTTT CASSASNSPLHF
TRBD2 TRBJ2-7 TRBV5-1 NA TGCGCCAGCAGCTTGGAGCCACTAGCGGCCTACGAGCAGTACTTC CASSLEPLAAYEQYF
NA TRBJ1-2 TRBV7-6 NA TGTGCCAGCAGCTTAAGGGGGGGCTTCTATGGCTACACCTTC CASSLRGGFYGYTF
TRBD1 TRBJ1-4 TRBV2 NA TGTGCCAGCAGTGGGACAGGGGGCACACGGGGCGAAAAACTGTTTTTT CASSGTGGTRGEKLFF
NA TRBJ2-1 TRBV6-5 NA TGTGCCAGCAGTTTCAGGGGTACCTACAATGAGCAGTTCTTC CASSFRGTYNEQFF
TRBD2 TRBJ2-5 TRBV6-1 NA TGTGCCAGCAGACATGCAACTAGCGGGGGAGAGACCCAGTACTTC CASRHATSGGETQYF
TRBD1 TRBJ1-2 TRBV6-5 NA TGTGCCAGCAGGACGACAGGGGGTCACTATGGCTACACCTTC CASRTTGGHYGYTF
TRBD1 TRBJ1-2 TRBV28 NA TGTGCCAGCAGTTTAGCGCTGGGACAGGCCTATGGCTACACCTTC CASSLALGQAYGYTF
TRBD2 TRBJ2-5 TRBV29-1 NA TGCAGCGTTGAAGGGTGGCTAGCGGGGCAGAAAGAGACCCAGTACTTC CSVEGWLAGQKETQYF
NA TRBJ2-7 TRBV18 NA TGTGCCAGCTCACCACCGAACAGGGTAACCGAGCAGTACTTC CASSPPNRVTEQYF
NA TRBJ1-1 TRBV19 NA TGTGCCAGTAGTCTACAGGGCCCTGGGGACACTGAAGCTTTCTTT CASSLQGPGDTEAFF
TRBD1 TRBJ1-1 TRBV9 NA TGTGCCAGCAGCGTACAGGGACAGGGTACGGAAGCTTTCTTT CASSVQGQGTEAFF
NA TRBJ1-1 TRBV5-1 NA TGCGCCAGCAGGGTGGACAGTTTAGCGACTGAAGCTTTCTTT CASRVDSLATEAFF
NA TRBJ2-2 TRBV29-1 NA TGCAGCGTGGAAAGGACCGAGGGCGGGGAGCTGTTTTTT CSVERTEGGELFF
TRBD2 TRBJ2-1 TRBV29-1 NA TGCAGCGTTCGTACTAGCGGGGGCCCTAGCTCCTACAATGAGCAGTTCTTC CSVRTSGGPSSYNEQFF
NA TRBJ1-2 TRBV18 many TGTGCCAGCTCACCAGCATCGGTAACGTCAGGGTCTAACTATGGCTACACCTTC CASSPASVTSGSNYGYTF
NA TRBJ1-1 TRBV28 NA TGTGCCAGCAGGGACGGGCCGGGGGGCACTGAAGCTTTCTTT CASRDGPGGTEAFF
NA TRBJ2-2 TRBV28 few TGTGCCAGCACCCTGGGGGGGCGGGGTCTGAACACCGGGGAGCTGTTTTTT CASTLGGRGLNTGELFF
NA TRBJ2-1 TRBV10-1 NA TGCGCCAGCAGCAAGAGTAGGGGGACCTACAATGAGCAGTTCTTC CASSKSRGTYNEQFF
TRBD2 TRBJ2-1 TRBV30 NA TGTGCCTGGAGTGTAGGTAGCGGGATCAACAATGAGCAGTTCTTC CAWSVGSGINNEQFF
NA TRBJ1-5 TRBV27 NA TGTGCCAGCAGTTCTCCAGGGAATCAGCCCCAGCATTTT CASSSPGNQPQHF
NA TRBJ1-5 TRBV19 NA TGTGCCAGTAGTATAGGCAGGGTCTATAGCAATCAGCCCCAGCATTTT CASSIGRVYSNQPQHF
NA TRBJ2-5 TRBV6-5 few TGTGCCAGCAGTTACTCGAACGAGAATGTAGAGACCCAGTACTTC CASSYSNENVETQYF
NA TRBJ2-3 TRBV19 NA TGTGCCAGTAGTATAGAGGGGGCGCGGACAGATACGCAGTATTTT CASSIEGARTDTQYF
NA TRBJ1-6 TRBV5-1 NA TGCGCCAGCGGGAGAATATCGGATTCACCCCTCCACTTT CASGRISDSPLHF
NA TRBJ2-5 TRBV27 NA TGTGCCAGCAGGTCCGCGACAGGTGTCCAAGAGACCCAGTACTTC CASRSATGVQETQYF
NA TRBJ1-2 TRBV11-2 NA TGTGCCAGCAGCTTCACCCACAGGGTAGGGTATGGCTACACCTTC CASSFTHRVGYGYTF
TRBD2 TRBJ2-1 TRBV11-2 NA TGTGCCAGCCTCCATAGCGGGGGGGCCATCAATGAGCAGTTCTTC CASLHSGGAINEQFF
TRBD1 TRBJ1-2 TRBV25-1 NA TGTGCCAGCAGTGTAGATTGGGGGACAGCGCGCTTC CASSVDWGTARF
NA TRBJ2-5 TRBV5-1 NA TGCGCCAGCAGCCTCGGGACATCACAAGAGACCCAGTACTTC CASSLGTSQETQYF
TRBD2 TRBJ2-1 TRBV15 NA TGTGCCACCAGCAGTCAGCTGGGACTAGCGGGAAGACGGTTCTTC CATSSQLGLAGRRFF
TRBD1 TRBJ1-5 TRBV5-6 once TGTGCCAGCAGCTCGGACAGGGATAATCAGCCCCAGCATTTT CASSSDRDNQPQHF